A selection of T cell receptor beta chains follows, all from one sample in a study of T cells in Graves' hyperthyroidism and ophthalmopathy. TCRdb recomputed calls from the multiplex PCR reads with MiXCR, one row per CDR3 protein. This sample carries hundreds of thousands of distinct CDR3 sequences, about 20% of them seen once, and the ten largest clones take less than 55%. The sequenced sample was blood. The source of these receptors is a man aged 35 to 55 with Graves' ophthalmopathy. Both conserved end residues are part of each CDR3. D genes are given only for firm matches. Size is omitted from some rows. Given values are once, few, many or a class for expanded clones.

abundance: few; j_gene: TRBJ2-7; v_gene: TRBV9; d_gene: NA; CDR3nt: TGTGCCAGCAGCGTTGGTATGGGTTTGGGCGAGCAGTACTTC; CDR3aa: CASSVGMGLGEQYF
abundance: many; j_gene: TRBJ1-1; v_gene: TRBV12-3/TRBV12-4; d_gene: NA; CDR3nt: TGTGCCAGCAGTTTAAGGGAGGGCACTGAAGCTTTCTTT; CDR3aa: CASSLREGTEAFF
abundance: few; j_gene: TRBJ2-7; v_gene: TRBV20-1; d_gene: NA; CDR3nt: TGCAGTGCTAGAGACCTGACAGCTATCTCCTACGAGCAGTACTTC; CDR3aa: CSARDLTAISYEQYF
abundance: NA; j_gene: TRBJ2-5; v_gene: TRBV6-7; d_gene: NA; CDR3nt: TGTGCCAGCATTGCAGCGGGAGAGACCCAGTACTTC; CDR3aa: CASIAAGETQYF
abundance: few; j_gene: TRBJ2-7; v_gene: TRBV3-1; d_gene: NA; CDR3nt: TGTGCCAGCAGCCAAGTTCTCCGGGGGGCCGAGCAGTACTTC; CDR3aa: CASSQVLRGAEQYF
abundance: once; j_gene: TRBJ2-3; v_gene: TRBV28; d_gene: TRBD2; CDR3nt: TGTGCCAGCAGTTTAAGGGGGGCTAGCGGGGCAAGCACAGATACGCAGTATTTT; CDR3aa: CASSLRGASGASTDTQYF
abundance: few; j_gene: TRBJ1-5; v_gene: TRBV24-1; d_gene: NA; CDR3nt: TGTGCCACCAGTGACACTGGACAGCCCCAGCATTTT; CDR3aa: CATSDTGQPQHF
abundance: few; j_gene: TRBJ2-7; v_gene: TRBV4-3; d_gene: NA; CDR3nt: TGCGCCAGCAGCCAACGACAGGCGGCCTACGAGCAGTACTTC; CDR3aa: CASSQRQAAYEQYF
abundance: NA; j_gene: TRBJ2-2; v_gene: TRBV11-2; d_gene: NA; CDR3nt: TGTGCCAGCAGCTCGCGGGACCCGGGCTCAAACACCGGGGAGCTGTTTTTT; CDR3aa: CASSSRDPGSNTGELFF
abundance: NA; j_gene: TRBJ2-7; v_gene: TRBV20-1; d_gene: NA; CDR3nt: TGCAGTGCTAGTAGTGTAGCCCAAACCTACGAGCAGTACTTC; CDR3aa: CSASSVAQTYEQYF
abundance: many; j_gene: TRBJ2-1; v_gene: TRBV28; d_gene: NA; CDR3nt: TGTGCCAGCAGCCCTCCTATTAACAATGAGCAGTTCTTC; CDR3aa: CASSPPINNEQFF
abundance: NA; j_gene: TRBJ2-2; v_gene: TRBV6-4; d_gene: NA; CDR3nt: TGTGCCAGCAGTCCAGGGCGCACCGGGGAGCTGTTTTTT; CDR3aa: CASSPGRTGELFF
abundance: NA; j_gene: TRBJ2-1; v_gene: TRBV10-3; d_gene: TRBD1; CDR3nt: TGTGCCATCAGTGGTAACAGGGGGCGATCGGGAGAGCAGTTCTTC; CDR3aa: CAISGNRGRSGEQFF
abundance: NA; j_gene: TRBJ2-1; v_gene: TRBV25-1; d_gene: NA; CDR3nt: TGTGCCAGCAGTGAATATCGGCTAGAACAGTTCTTC; CDR3aa: CASSEYRLEQFF
abundance: few; j_gene: TRBJ2-7; v_gene: TRBV29-1; d_gene: NA; CDR3nt: TGCAGCGTTGTGGTCGGGAGCTACTACGAGCAGTACTTC; CDR3aa: CSVVVGSYYEQYF
abundance: NA; j_gene: TRBJ2-5; v_gene: TRBV25-1; d_gene: TRBD1; CDR3nt: TGTGCCAGCAGTGAGACAGGGGTGGCGGAGACCCAGTACTTC; CDR3aa: CASSETGVAETQYF
abundance: many; j_gene: TRBJ1-1; v_gene: TRBV12-3/TRBV12-4; d_gene: NA; CDR3nt: TGTGCCAGCAGTTTGGGGCCGGGACGGGAAGCTTTCTTT; CDR3aa: CASSLGPGREAFF
abundance: NA; j_gene: TRBJ1-1; v_gene: TRBV11-3; d_gene: NA; CDR3nt: TGTGCCAGCACCTGGGGCAGGGCGAACACTGAAGCTTTCTTT; CDR3aa: CASTWGRANTEAFF
abundance: NA; j_gene: TRBJ2-7; v_gene: TRBV7-3; d_gene: TRBD2; CDR3nt: TGTGCCAGCAGCCCCCGACTAGCGGGAGTGGACGAGCAGTACTTC; CDR3aa: CASSPRLAGVDEQYF
abundance: NA; j_gene: TRBJ2-7; v_gene: TRBV12-3/TRBV12-4; d_gene: NA; CDR3nt: TGTGCCAGCAGCCAAGATCTTAGCGCCTTCCCCTACGAGCAGTACTTC; CDR3aa: CASSQDLSAFPYEQYF
abundance: NA; j_gene: TRBJ1-1; v_gene: TRBV7-3; d_gene: TRBD1; CDR3nt: TGTGCCAGCAGCTTAGGAGGGGGCAGAGCTTTCTTT; CDR3aa: CASSLGGGRAFF
abundance: many; j_gene: TRBJ1-1; v_gene: TRBV7-6; d_gene: NA; CDR3nt: TGTGCCAGCAGCTTATCGCACAGCCCGAACACTGAAGCTTTCTTT; CDR3aa: CASSLSHSPNTEAFF
abundance: few; j_gene: TRBJ2-3; v_gene: TRBV10-3; d_gene: TRBD2; CDR3nt: TGTGCCATCAGTGCGGGACTAGCGGGAGTGGGCGGGGGCACAGATACGCAGTATTTT; CDR3aa: CAISAGLAGVGGGTDTQYF
abundance: few; j_gene: TRBJ1-2; v_gene: TRBV7-2; d_gene: TRBD1; CDR3nt: TGTGCCAGCACCTCGACAGGGGGCAACTATGGCTACACCTTC; CDR3aa: CASTSTGGNYGYTF
abundance: NA; j_gene: TRBJ1-4; v_gene: TRBV20-1; d_gene: NA; CDR3nt: TGCAGTGCTAGAAAAGTCCCTAATGAAAAACTGTTTTTT; CDR3aa: CSARKVPNEKLFF
abundance: NA; j_gene: TRBJ1-2; v_gene: TRBV19; d_gene: NA; CDR3nt: TGTGCCAGTAGTATAGACGGCCTTCTTGGCTACACCTTC; CDR3aa: CASSIDGLLGYTF